The T cell receptor (beta chain) described here comes from a study of technical replicates of blood from a handful of donors. Libraries were prepared by immunoSEQ multiplex PCR; TCRdb keeps only in-frame clonotypes and omits some of them. Among over 70,000 clones, just under 97% were seen once, and the ten largest hold 0.22%. From germline, CDR1 is SGHVS and CDR2 FNYEAQ. V lost 5 bases to trimming and J lost 3 bases, with 10 bases between them. The CDR3 sequence is 13 residues long. The chain uses TRBV7-6 and TRBJ1-1; D possibly corresponds to TRBD1 (5 bases). Sequenced: T cells isolated from PBMCs. The clonotype was recovered from a human donor in good health. CDR3 nucleotide sequence: TGTGCCAGCAGCATCAGGGCGGACACTGAAGCTTTCTTT. Its translation: CASSIRADTEAFF.